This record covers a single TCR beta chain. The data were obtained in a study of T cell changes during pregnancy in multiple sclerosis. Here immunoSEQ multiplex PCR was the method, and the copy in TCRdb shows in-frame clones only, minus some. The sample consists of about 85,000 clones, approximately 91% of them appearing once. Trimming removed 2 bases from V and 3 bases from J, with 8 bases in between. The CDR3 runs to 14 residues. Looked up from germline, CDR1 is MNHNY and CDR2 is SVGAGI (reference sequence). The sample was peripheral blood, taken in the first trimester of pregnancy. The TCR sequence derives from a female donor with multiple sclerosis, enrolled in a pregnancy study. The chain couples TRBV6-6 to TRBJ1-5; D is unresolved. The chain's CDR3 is CASSYKNINQPQHF. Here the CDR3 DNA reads TGTGCCAGCAGTTACAAGAACATCAATCAGCCCCAGCATTTT.